This T cell receptor (beta chain) appears in the sequencing data of a study of beta chain features in type 1 diabetes. Investigators reverse transcribed all isolated RNA, so they sequenced expressed TCRB transcripts. The assay was immunoSEQ multiplex PCR, and TCRdb's table has in-frame clones only and misses some. The sample shows roughly 140,000 clones, roughly 8% of them seen only once. As to this clone: A much larger clone lies a single base off, so this may be a read error. The same CDR3 arises from other DNA sequences in this sample as well.

V lost 8 bases, J lost 8 bases, and 16 bases lay in between. The CDR3 loop spans 13 amino acids. CDR1 LNHDA and CDR2 SQIVND come from the germline V gene (reference sequence). This TCR was sampled from a man younger than 30 in good health. The chain couples TRBV19 to TRBJ2-1, with a tentative D call TRBD1 (6 bases). What was sequenced was central memory CD4+ T cells from blood. CDR3 loop: CASRPGQSHEQFF. The DNA for the CDR3 is TGTGCCAGTCGTCCGGGACAAAGCCATGAGCAGTTCTTC.